The present T cell receptor (beta chain) was sequenced within a study of beta chain features in type 1 diabetes. CDR1 and CDR2 (germline): SQVTM, ANQGSEA. The CDR3 extends over 15 amino acids. Trimming cost V 6 bases and J 2 bases; bases outside gene matches: 10. This clone appeared a few times. Every isolated RNA sample was fully reverse transcribed, so sequencing captured expressed TCRB transcripts. The table came from immunoSEQ multiplex PCR; TCRdb's copy has only in-frame clones and leaves some out. Here the sample spans about 340,000 clones, less than 9.5% being singletons. V is TRBV29-1 and J is TRBJ2-3; 8 positions agree with TRBD2. This clonotype was obtained from a woman younger than 35 in good health. The sample comprised central memory CD4+ T cells from blood. CDR3 coding DNA: TGCAGCGTCCGAGGCCCGGGAGGGAACACAGATACGCAGTATTTT. Translating it yields CSVRGPGGNTDTQYF.